This T cell receptor (beta chain) was found in a study of cytomegalovirus exposure and HLA in healthy donors. Study results and limitations: Cytomegalovirus-associated TCR beta chains were listed, numbering under 200.

V was pared by 5 bases and J by 2 bases, with 6 bases of the junction left unmatched. Germline lookup yields CDR1 LNHNV and CDR2 YYDKDF (reference sequence). The length of the CDR3 is 15 residues. PCR primers comprised 60 Vbeta and 13 Jbeta primers. The repertoire was sequenced with immunoSEQ multiplex PCR; TCRdb's copy has only in-frame clones and lacks some. This sample has about 150,000 clones; approximately 80% occur once, and the top ten carry around 2.2%. A word on this clone: What it binds is unknown.

Sequenced material: PBMCs. This receptor was obtained from a man between 25 and 39 years old in good health and CMV-seronegative. The V and J genes are TRBV15 and TRBJ2-3; 8 nucleotides agree with TRBD2. The CDR3 region has the DNA TGTGCCACCAGCGAGACTAGCGCCCACACAGATACGCAGTATTTT. Translated: CATSETSAHTDTQYF.